This T cell receptor (beta chain) was observed in a study of T cells after yellow fever vaccination. Broader study findings: A weaker secondary response peaked on day 5, the primary on day 15.

Each CDR3 protein gets one entry after TCRdb re-called the 5' RACE reads with MiXCR. The table has tens of thousands of distinct CDR3 sequences, roughly a tenth seen once. Per germline, CDR1 SQVTM and CDR2 ANQGSEA. V lost 4 bases and J lost 5, with 16 bases in between. The CDR3 consists of 14 residues. This clonotype was detected many times. The chain has TRBV29-1 and TRBJ2-3; D possibly matches TRBD1 or TRBD2 (5 bases each). The sequence came from a man aged 18 to 30 who received the YFV17D yellow fever vaccine. Material: PBMCs, either bulk or a sorted T-cell subset (CD4+, CD8+, memory, or dextramer-sorted; not recorded which), obtained less than 16 days after the first yellow fever vaccination. CDR3 sequence: CSVALSSRGDTQYF. The DNA for the CDR3 is TGCAGCGTTGCCCTAAGTTCGAGGGGAGATACGCAGTATTTT.